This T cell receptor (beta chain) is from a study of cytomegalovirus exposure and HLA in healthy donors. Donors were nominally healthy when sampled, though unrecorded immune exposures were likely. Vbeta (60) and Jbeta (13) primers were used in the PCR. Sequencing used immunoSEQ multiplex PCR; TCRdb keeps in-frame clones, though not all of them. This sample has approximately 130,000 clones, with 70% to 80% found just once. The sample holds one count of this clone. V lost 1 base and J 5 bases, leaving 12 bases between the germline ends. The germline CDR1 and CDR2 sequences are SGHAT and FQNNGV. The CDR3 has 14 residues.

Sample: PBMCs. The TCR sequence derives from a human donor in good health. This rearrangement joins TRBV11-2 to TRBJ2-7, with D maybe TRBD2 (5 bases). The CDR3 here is CASSLGSGNHEQYF. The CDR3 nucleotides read TGTGCCAGCAGCTTAGGATCGGGGAACCACGAGCAGTACTTC.